This T cell receptor (beta chain) was identified in a study of OX40 agonist ivuxolimab in advanced cancers. Turning to the study itself: The drug used for patients, ivuxolimab, was an agonistic anti-OX40 (CD134) antibody.

There are many counts of this clone. Clones were sequenced by immunoSEQ multiplex PCR, and TCRdb holds only the in-frame ones, with some missing. Here the sample spans over 70,000 clones, approximately 90% being singletons. Germline CDR1 LNHDA, CDR2 SQIVND (reference sequence). V was clipped by 7 bases and J by 4 bases; unmatched bases: 18. The CDR3 extends over 17 amino acids. The source material was CD4+ or CD8+ T cells sorted from blood, sampled in a trial of the OX40 agonist ivuxolimab. This sequence originates from an adult with an advanced solid tumor such as melanoma, head and neck, liver or kidney cancer. J is TRBJ1-2 and V is TRBV19, with 7 bases lining up with TRBD1. DNA of the CDR3: TGTGCCAGTATTCCGGGGGACAGCGGTTTTAATCGCTATGGCTACACCTTC. Its protein is CASIPGDSGFNRYGYTF.